This TCR beta chain comes out of a study of cytomegalovirus exposure and HLA in healthy donors (dated 2017 in TCRdb). About the investigation overall: According to an earlier analysis of a few hundred of the donors, some 180 million T cells yielded 117 million unique TCR beta sequences and about 280 Gb of sequence data. An early release covering roughly 640 HLA-typed donors comprised 300 to 350 gigabases of sequencing data and tens of millions of unique TCR sequences. Of the roughly 400 genotyped donors, approximately 83% fell in the genetic ancestry cluster associated with self-reported Caucasian donors. The study aimed to test whether signatures of past pathogen exposure could be identified by cataloging public T cell receptors. The study used immunosequencing to profile the T cell repertoires of 670 or so subjects and linked those repertoires to cytomegalovirus serostatus. A separate validation cohort of more than 100 different subjects was used in addition to the approximately 670-subject first cohort. High-throughput TCR immunosequencing, statistical association of individual TCRs with disease status, and machine learning were combined to predict cytomegalovirus infection status. A later analysis re-examined previously published TCR beta repertoires from about 700 donors and added high-resolution HLA genotyping to investigate patterns of TCR occurrence. In the later analysis, no new phenotypic data were used to find candidate immune exposures; instead, reliance was placed on TCR beta sequences and their occurrence across donors. In an earlier analysis of 500 to 650 of the donors, high-throughput TCR beta sequencing was used to judge whether each TCR beta V gene segment behaved as functional or pseudogenic. Donor age, sex, ethnicity and CMV serostatus were compiled alongside the repertoire data. A later genetic analysis took genome-wide SNP genotypes for about 55% of the 666 donors and used that subset as a discovery cohort. Every repertoire in the discovery cohort had been generated on one and the same sequencing platform. Class I and class II HLA loci were covered by the typing at four-digit resolution. Typing coverage varied by locus: about 620-630 donors for A, B, C, DRB1 and DQB1; approximately 500 for DQA1; over 600 for DPA1; approximately 470 for DPB1. About five DR-DQ haplotypes were handled as single units for association and clustering, since linkage in the cohort was strong. Among 300 to 500 genotyped donors of the cohort, an average of roughly 230,000 unique TCR beta nucleotide sequences was sequenced per donor, of which roughly 17% were non-productive. What the research found in general, with its limitations: In an earlier analysis of 587 of the donors, most TCR beta V segments were observed in productive rearrangements about 90% or about 30% of the time, broadly matching IMGT annotations. Over 15 rarely observed V segments, including chromosome 9 orphons, were excluded from the earlier analysis of approximately 600 of the donors because counts were too low. In a later analysis, 16,951 TCR beta sequences were associated with specific HLA alleles at a false discovery rate of 0.05. When HLA alleles, especially DR and DQ, strongly co-occurred, attributing TCR associations to individual alleles was difficult. In vitro tests confirmed that a few of the cytomegalovirus-associated TCR beta chains recognize cytomegalovirus antigens. For the cohort, immune exposure information was limited to CMV serostatus. A further reported finding was that TCR beta sequences accurately predicted the HLA-A and HLA-B alleles for most subjects in the first cohort. Because the 87-base-pair reads could not distinguish some IMGT-functional V segments, including TRBV6-2 and TRBV6-3, those segments were excluded. The presence/absence analyses assumed that sequencing depth was roughly uniform across donors, and that assumption may not be true. The cohort was sequenced for TCR beta chains only, and without alpha or paired-chain data the features that could be detected were limited. According to a later analysis, most CMV-associated TCR beta chains appeared to be HLA-restricted, and the HLA associations seemed to be driven largely by CMV exposure. Because HLA typing was unavailable for some donors at each locus, only the typed subset was used in association tests. An association between a missense DCLRE1C variant and V-gene and J-gene trimming of TCR beta chains was found in a later genetic analysis and replicated in an independent cohort. Across donors, most TCR sequences were observed very rarely, whereas some public TCRs were present in many individuals. According to a later analysis, parvovirus B19, influenza, CMV and Epstein-Barr virus appeared linked to several top co-occurrence clusters. Linkage disequilibrium might explain the correlated functional status among segregating V segments, but an unknown experimental factor could not be excluded. A group of highly shared sequence variants was considered likely to be a technical artifact of the sequencing pipeline. According to a later genetic analysis, donors in an Asian-associated ancestry cluster had fewer N-insertions in productive TCRs than the approximately 650-donor mean. In a later analysis, HLA-associated TCR beta chains were found to be more clonally expanded and to have lower generation probabilities than equally common non-associated chains. The authors suggested that the approach could potentially be extended to other disease states and immunological phenotypes. A later analysis found that TCR association rates varied across HLA loci, with DRB1 alleles showing the most associated TCRs and HLA-C alleles the fewest. In the study, some 160 TCR beta chains were listed as associated with cytomegalovirus. In both the original and validation cohorts, the classifier was reported to diagnose cytomegalovirus status with high specificity and sensitivity.

Trimming accounts for 6 bases at V and 3 bases at J, while the number of junction bases matched to no gene is 12. Per the germline V gene, KGHSH is the CDR1 and LQKENI is the CDR2. The CDR3 covers 18 residues, taking in both the cysteine and the phenylalanine. Just the 54-base CDR3 DNA is kept, in frame starting at base 1. Receptor libraries were prepared by the immunoSEQ multiplex PCR assay. For the multiplex PCR, a mixture combining 60 forward primers for TCR Vbeta segments and 13 reverse primers for TCR Jbeta segments was used. The CDR3 region of rearranged TCR beta genes was amplified from genomic DNA by a multiplex PCR assay. The amplified TCR beta libraries were sequenced on the Illumina HiSeq System as 87-base-pair reads. As for how the authors treated the data: Across the roughly 600 repertoires, a later analysis counted approximately 75 million unique TCR beta chains, around 10 million of which were shared by at least two donors. To remove PCR and sequencing errors, raw reads were error-corrected and collapsed into unique sequences using a nearest-neighbor algorithm that merged closely related sequences. CDR3 sequences were aligned to IMGT reference sequences to assign V, D and J gene segments. For a sequence to be retained, a match of at least six nucleotides was required to both a V gene segment and a J gene segment. A rearrangement counted as productive if the CDR3 had no stop codons and remained in frame with V and J, and every other rearrangement counted as non-productive. Following IMGT convention, CDR3 was defined as the stretch from the second conserved V-encoded cysteine up to the conserved J-encoded phenylalanine. The earlier analysis of some 600 of the donors excluded sequences that lacked an unambiguous match to a single V gene segment. An earlier analysis of approximately 590 of the donors called V segments functional above 56.7% productive rearrangements and segregating when the between-donor standard deviation exceeded 5%. To diagnose cytomegalovirus status from the catalog of TCR beta chain sequences, a statistical classification framework was built. V and J gene assignment, in a later analysis, came from comparing TCR nucleotide sequences with IMGT/GENE-DB human TR gene sequences. Using the TCRdist pipeline, a later analysis assigned CDR3 sequences along with most-parsimonious VDJ recombination scenarios. A later analysis defined each TCR beta chain by its CDR3 amino acid sequence plus V-gene family, and excluded reads lacking a unique V-gene family. In a later analysis, 450 to 600 highly shared, low-generation-probability nucleotide sequences were removed to address suspected cross-contamination and a sequencing artifact. In a later analysis, a clonal expansion index for each public chain was calculated from normalized within-repertoire ranks of inferred template counts. In a later analysis, generation probabilities were computed using a VDJ recombination model fitted to out-of-frame rearrangements, and the results were checked against IGoR. A later analysis scored TCR-TCR, TCR-HLA and TCR-CMV co-occurrence with hypergeometric tests, applying a repertoire-size bias correction to TCR pairs. False discovery rates were estimated in a later analysis by permuting HLA or CMV assignments 20 times. In a later analysis, co-occurring TCRs were grouped using DBSCAN, with TCRdist sequence similarity added in when clustering inside HLA-allele-positive subsets. Repertoires with fewer than 30,000 or more than 120,000 public chains were left out of co-occurrence clustering, as were about 5 repertoires with anomalous nucleotide sharing. The table comes from immuneACCESS by way of TCRdb, which keeps in-frame sequences with V and J called. Part of the clones is missing from these tables; in studies checked, under half for an unresolved V gene and the rest for unknown reasons. V and J calls and clone size are given by that table; D and trimming were obtained from the DNA. Within this sample are about 180,000 clones, with roughly 75% of them counted one time only. The top ten hold less than 3% of the sample.

This clone was seen a handful of times. There is no known antigen for this receptor. No per-base quality is available; no much larger clone lies one base away. Other DNA sequences from this sample encode an identical CDR3 as well. In total, roughly 670 healthy bone marrow donors made up the cohort. All cohort members were sampled while nominally healthy, although unrecorded immune exposures were likely present. The donor was CMV seronegative and was included in the group of about 350 seronegative cohort members. Every donor gave a peripheral blood sample, and the peripheral blood mononuclear cells from that sample were used for TCR beta sequencing. The Qiagen DNeasy Blood Extraction Kit was used to extract genomic DNA from the blood cell samples.

Sequenced input: PBMCs. Recombination joined TRBV18 with TRBJ2-7; the junction holds 15 bases that match TRBD2. The origin of this receptor is a female donor in good health and CMV-seronegative. The DNA sequence is given as TGTGCCAGCTCCCTGGAGGGACTAGCGGGAGGAGGGGGCTACGAGCAGTACTTC. Its translation is CASSLEGLAGGGGYEQYF.